Each of the 17 T cell receptor beta chains below was sequenced from the same sample in a study of blood T cell repertoires in COVID-19. Assay: immunoSEQ multiplex PCR; the TCRdb copy retains only in-frame clones and omits some. This table has about 190,000 clones, roughly 85% appearing once. The sequencing sample was made of peripheral blood. These TCRs come from a woman between 65 and 79 years old with acute or convalescent COVID-19.

The genes are TRBV19 and TRBJ1-5; no reliable D call. From germline, CDR1 is LNHDA and CDR2 SQIVND (reference sequence). The CDR3 has 13 residues. V shed 4 bases and J shed 4 bases, with 8 bases lying between them. The CDR3 loop is CASSKQNNQPQHF. In DNA, the CDR3 is TGTGCCAGTAGTAAACAGAATAATCAGCCCCAGCATTTT.

The chain employs TRBV10-3 and TRBJ2-1; TRBD2 might be the D (5 bases). Per germline, CDR1 ENHRY and CDR2 SYGVKD. V was trimmed by 8 bases and J by 0 bases, leaving 11 bases between them. There are 14 residues in the CDR3. CDR3 sequence: CAIARESSYNEQFF. CDR3 nucleotides: TGTGCCATCGCAAGGGAGTCCTCCTACAATGAGCAGTTCTTC.

This clone was picked up a small number of times. CDR3 DNA sequence: TGTGCCGGGGAAGGAGCGGGAGGGCGCTTGAGTGAGCAGTTCTTC. Amino acids: CAGEGAGGRLSEQFF. This rearrangement joins TRBV30 to TRBJ2-1, with 10 bases lining up with TRBD2. The germline V gene has CDR1 GTSNPN and CDR2 SVGIG (reference sequence). Germline trimming cut 8 bases from V and 9 bases from J; bases unmatched to any gene: 16. This CDR3 region has 15 residues.

V is TRBV5-1 and J is TRBJ1-3; D call uncertain. The CDR3 spans 16 residues. Looked up from germline, CDR1 is SGHRS and CDR2 is YFSETQ. V was pared by 3 bases and J by 1 base, with 14 bases between. The CDR3 loop is CASSSAGGGSGNTIYF. The CDR3 DNA reads as TGCGCCAGCAGCTCCGCTGGTGGAGGGTCTGGAAACACCATATATTTT.

The chain joins TRBV6-2 or TRBV6-3 to TRBJ2-3; D possibly corresponds to TRBD2 (5 bases). The CDR3 sequence is 18 residues long. Germline CDR1 reads MNHEY; CDR2 reads SVGEGT. Trimming pared 2 bases from V and 2 bases from J, leaving 20 bases between. This CDR3 is CASSYDRGIGPITDTQYF. CDR3 bases: TGTGCCAGCAGTTACGACCGGGGAATAGGTCCGATCACAGATACGCAGTATTTT.

V gene TRBV12-3 or TRBV12-4 combines with J gene TRBJ2-7; D unclear. This CDR3 region has 12 residues. Trimming shortened V by 3 bases and J by 4 bases, and 7 bases separated the two germline ends. Here the CDR3 reads CASSLTRYEQYF. The DNA for the CDR3 is TGTGCCAGCAGTTTGACCAGGTACGAGCAGTACTTC.

The V and J genes are TRBV7-9 and TRBJ1-2; no firm D call. The CDR3 runs 12 residues. V was pared by 4 bases and J by 5 bases, with 8 bases between. CDR1 and CDR2 (germline): SEHNR, FQNEAQ (reference sequence). CDR3 bases: TGTGCCAGCAGCTCCGGGATGTATGGCTACACCTTC. This sequence encodes CASSSGMYGYTF.

The V gene is TRBV5-1, the J gene TRBJ1-2, with 7 bases lining up with TRBD1. The J segment lost 4 bases and the V segment lost 6 bases, leaving 18 bases of the junction unmatched. This CDR3 spans 17 amino acids. Looked up from germline, CDR1 is SGHRS and CDR2 is YFSETQ. The CDR3 loop is CASKREPGQPTLYGYTF. Written as DNA, the CDR3 is TGCGCCAGCAAAAGAGAACCGGGACAGCCGACCCTCTATGGCTACACCTTC.

The CDR3 protein is CASRDRVTEAFF. The CDR3 coding sequence is TGTGCCAGCAGAGACAGGGTCACTGAAGCTTTCTTT. The chain recombines TRBV2 with TRBJ1-1; 7 nucleotides line up with TRBD1. V dropped 6 bases and J dropped 4; count of bases not matched to a gene: 2. This CDR3 spans 12 amino acids. The germline CDR1 and CDR2 sequences are SNHLY and FYNNEI. Filled out from reference TRBV2 and TRBJ1-1, the complete variable domain reads EPEVTQTPSHQVTQMGQEVILRCVPISNHLYFYWYRQILGQKVEFLVSFYNNEISEKSEIFDDQFSVERPDGSNFTLKIRSTKLEDSAMYFCASRDRVTEAFFGQGTRLTVV.

The chain combines TRBV7-9 with TRBJ1-4, with 9 nucleotides matching TRBD1. Unmatched junction bases numbered 6, after V lost 7 bases and J lost 6 bases. This CDR3 contains 14 residues. Per the germline V gene, CDR1 is SEHNR and CDR2 is FQNEAQ (reference sequence). The DNA for the CDR3 is TGTGCCAGCAACTACGGGACAGGGCATGAAAAACTGTTTTTT. Translated: CASNYGTGHEKLFF.

The sample holds one count of this clone. This chain joins TRBV3-1 (or the pseudogene TRBV3-2) and TRBJ2-7; 10 bases match TRBD1. The V segment lost 4 bases and the J segment 3 bases; nucleotides outside the gene matches: 3. In germline, CDR1 is LGHDT, CDR2 YNNKEL (reference sequence). The CDR3 sequence is 14 residues long. CDR3 sequence reads: CASSPGTGDYEQYF. The DNA of the CDR3 is TGTGCCAGCAGCCCCGGGACAGGGGACTACGAGCAGTACTTC.

This chain uses TRBV30 with TRBJ2-5; D is possibly TRBD2 (6 bases). The CDR3 spans 14 residues. The germline V gene has CDR1 GTSNPN and CDR2 SVGIG (reference sequence). V shed 3 bases and J shed 5 bases, with 16 bases lying between them. The CDR3 nucleotides read TGTGCCTGGAGCGCCGGAGGGAGAAAGGAGACCCAGTACTTC. As protein: CAWSAGGRKETQYF.

The chain links TRBV2 to TRBJ1-6, with 7 bases that match TRBD1. The junction had 8 bases not matched to a gene; V was cut back by 6 bases and J by 9 bases. Germline V gene lookup returns CDR1 SNHLY and CDR2 FYNNEI. There are 14 residues in the CDR3. CDR3 bases: TGTGCCAGCAGCACGACAGGGTTCAGTTCACCCCTCCACTTT. Its translation: CASSTTGFSSPLHF.

This clone was found many times. The chain employs TRBV7-4 and TRBJ2-1; D is possibly TRBD1 (5 bases). The CDR3 is 14 residues long. Germline CDR1 and CDR2: SGHVT and SQSDAQ. Trimming removed 5 bases at V and 6 bases at J, with 14 bases between. CDR3 sequence: CASSNRIVGNEQFF. CDR3 coding DNA: TGTGCCAGCAGCAACAGGATAGTCGGCAATGAGCAGTTCTTC.

This chain uses TRBV7-2 with TRBJ2-1, with 8 positions matching TRBD1. The germline CDR1 and CDR2 sequences are SGHTA and FQGNSA. This CDR3 spans 15 amino acids. With 1 base clipped from V and 2 bases from J, the junction kept 1 base outside the gene matches. CDR3: CASSLEQGAYNEQFF. The CDR3 nucleotides read TGTGCCAGCAGCTTAGAACAGGGGGCCTACAATGAGCAGTTCTTC.

This clone was counted only a few times. V and J are TRBV7-3 and TRBJ2-1; 11 bases map to TRBD2. Per the germline V gene, CDR1 is SGHTA and CDR2 is FQGTGA. The CDR3 has 14 residues. After removal of 3 bases from V and 5 bases from J, the junction contained 0 bases not matched to a gene. The CDR3 is CASSLGLADNEQFF. For the CDR3, the DNA is TGTGCCAGCAGCTTGGGACTAGCGGACAATGAGCAGTTCTTC.

The rearrangement joins TRBV6-2 or TRBV6-3 to TRBJ2-7; 8 bases are shared with TRBD1. V gave up 2 bases and J gave up 2 bases; unmatched junction bases: 5. The CDR3 consists of 15 residues. Per germline, CDR1 MNHEY and CDR2 SVGEGT. CDR3 in amino acids: CASSYDRGRTYEQYF. The CDR3 DNA sequence: TGTGCCAGCAGTTACGACAGGGGAAGGACCTACGAGCAGTACTTC.